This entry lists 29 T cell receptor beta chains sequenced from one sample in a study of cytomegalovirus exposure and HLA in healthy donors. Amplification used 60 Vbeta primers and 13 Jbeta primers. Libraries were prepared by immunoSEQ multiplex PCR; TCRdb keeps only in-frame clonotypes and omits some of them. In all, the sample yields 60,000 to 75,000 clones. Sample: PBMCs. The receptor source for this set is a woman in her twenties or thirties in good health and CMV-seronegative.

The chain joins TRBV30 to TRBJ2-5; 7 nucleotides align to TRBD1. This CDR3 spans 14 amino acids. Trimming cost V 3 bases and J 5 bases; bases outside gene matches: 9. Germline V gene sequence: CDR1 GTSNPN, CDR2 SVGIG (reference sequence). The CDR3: CAWSPPSTGETQYF. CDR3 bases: TGTGCCTGGAGCCCCCCGTCGACAGGGGAGACCCAGTACTTC.

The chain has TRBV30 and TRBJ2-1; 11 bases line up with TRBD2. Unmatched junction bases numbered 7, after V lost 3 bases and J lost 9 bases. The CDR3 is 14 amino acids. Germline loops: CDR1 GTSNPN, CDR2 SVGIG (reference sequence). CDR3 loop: CAWRLAGAHGEQFF. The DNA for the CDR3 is TGTGCCTGGAGACTAGCGGGGGCCCACGGTGAGCAGTTCTTC.

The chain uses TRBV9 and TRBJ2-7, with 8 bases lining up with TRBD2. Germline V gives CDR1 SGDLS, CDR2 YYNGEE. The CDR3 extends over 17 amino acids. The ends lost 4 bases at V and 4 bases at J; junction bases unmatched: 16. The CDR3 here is CASSLDPIREGRYEQYF. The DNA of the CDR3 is TGTGCCAGCAGCCTTGACCCGATCCGGGAGGGGCGGTACGAGCAGTACTTC.

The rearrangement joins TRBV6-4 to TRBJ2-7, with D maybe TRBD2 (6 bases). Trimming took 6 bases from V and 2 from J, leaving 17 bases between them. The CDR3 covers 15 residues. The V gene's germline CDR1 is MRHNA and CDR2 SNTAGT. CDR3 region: CASSAEGSGAYEQYF. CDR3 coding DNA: TGTGCCAGCAGCGCGGAGGGGAGCGGCGCCTACGAGCAGTACTTC.

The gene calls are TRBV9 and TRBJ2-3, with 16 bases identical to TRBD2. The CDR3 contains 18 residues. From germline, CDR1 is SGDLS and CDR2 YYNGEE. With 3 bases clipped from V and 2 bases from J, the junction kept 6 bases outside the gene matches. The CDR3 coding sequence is TGTGCCAGCAGCGCGGGACTAGCGGGGGGGGAAAACACAGATACGCAGTATTTT. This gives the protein CASSAGLAGGENTDTQYF.

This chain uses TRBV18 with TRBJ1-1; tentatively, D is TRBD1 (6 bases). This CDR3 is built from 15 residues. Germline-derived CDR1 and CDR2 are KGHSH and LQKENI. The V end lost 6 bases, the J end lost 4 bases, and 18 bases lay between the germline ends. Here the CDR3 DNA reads TGTGCCAGCTCTCTAGGGACATCGTACGGCACTGAAGCTTTCTTT. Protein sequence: CASSLGTSYGTEAFF.

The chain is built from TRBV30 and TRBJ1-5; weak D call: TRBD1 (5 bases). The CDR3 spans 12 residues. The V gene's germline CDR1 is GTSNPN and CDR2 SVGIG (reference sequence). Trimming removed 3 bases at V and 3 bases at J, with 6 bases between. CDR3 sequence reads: CAWRTDNQPQHF. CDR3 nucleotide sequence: TGTGCCTGGAGGACAGACAATCAGCCCCAGCATTTT.

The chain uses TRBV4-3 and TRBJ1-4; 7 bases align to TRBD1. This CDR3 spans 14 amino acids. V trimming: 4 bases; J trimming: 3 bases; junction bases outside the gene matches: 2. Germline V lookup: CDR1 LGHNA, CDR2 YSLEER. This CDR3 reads CASSPGTANEKLFF. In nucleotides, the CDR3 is TGCGCCAGCAGCCCGGGGACAGCTAATGAAAAACTGTTTTTT.

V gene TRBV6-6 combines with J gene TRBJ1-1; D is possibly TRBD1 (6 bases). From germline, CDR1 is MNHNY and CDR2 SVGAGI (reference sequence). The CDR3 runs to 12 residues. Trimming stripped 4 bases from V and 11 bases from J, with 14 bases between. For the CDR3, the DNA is TGTGCCAGCAGTTCCTCAGGGGTAGCCGCTTTCTTT. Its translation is CASSSSGVAAFF.

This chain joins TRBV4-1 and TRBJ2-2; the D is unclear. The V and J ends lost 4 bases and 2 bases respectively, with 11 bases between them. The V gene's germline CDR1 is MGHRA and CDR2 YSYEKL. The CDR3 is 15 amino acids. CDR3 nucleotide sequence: TGCGCCAGCAGCCCCTCTAGGCCTAACACCGGGGAGCTGTTTTTT. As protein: CASSPSRPNTGELFF.

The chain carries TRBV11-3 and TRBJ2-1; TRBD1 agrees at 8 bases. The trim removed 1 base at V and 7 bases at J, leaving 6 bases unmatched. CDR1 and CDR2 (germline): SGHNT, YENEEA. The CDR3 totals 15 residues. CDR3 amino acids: CASSLGRTGGNEQFF. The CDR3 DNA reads TGTGCCAGCAGCTTAGGACGAACAGGGGGGAATGAGCAGTTCTTC.

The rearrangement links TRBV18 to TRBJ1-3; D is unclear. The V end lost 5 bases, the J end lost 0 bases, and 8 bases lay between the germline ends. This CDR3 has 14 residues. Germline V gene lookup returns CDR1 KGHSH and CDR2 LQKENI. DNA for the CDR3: TGTGCCAGCTCATCCACTTACTCTGGAAACACCATATATTTT. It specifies CASSSTYSGNTIYF.

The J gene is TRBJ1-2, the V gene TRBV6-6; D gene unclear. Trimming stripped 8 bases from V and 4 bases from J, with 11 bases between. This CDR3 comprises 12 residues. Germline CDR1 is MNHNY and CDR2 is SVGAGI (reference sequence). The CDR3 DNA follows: TGTGCCAGCGGAGGAGGGTTCTATGGCTACACCTTC. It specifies CASGGGFYGYTF.

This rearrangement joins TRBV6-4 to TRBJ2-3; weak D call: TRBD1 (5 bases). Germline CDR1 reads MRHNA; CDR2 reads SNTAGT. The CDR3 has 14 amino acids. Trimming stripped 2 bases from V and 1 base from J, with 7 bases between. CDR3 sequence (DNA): TGTGCCAGCAGTGACCAGGGTGGCACAGATACGCAGTATTTT. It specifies CASSDQGGTDTQYF.

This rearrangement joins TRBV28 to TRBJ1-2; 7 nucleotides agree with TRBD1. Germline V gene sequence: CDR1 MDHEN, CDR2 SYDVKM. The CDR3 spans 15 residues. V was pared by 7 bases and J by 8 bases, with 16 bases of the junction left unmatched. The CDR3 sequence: CASNSPGGFGRGYTF. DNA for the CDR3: TGTGCCAGCAATTCTCCAGGGGGGTTTGGGCGAGGCTACACCTTC.

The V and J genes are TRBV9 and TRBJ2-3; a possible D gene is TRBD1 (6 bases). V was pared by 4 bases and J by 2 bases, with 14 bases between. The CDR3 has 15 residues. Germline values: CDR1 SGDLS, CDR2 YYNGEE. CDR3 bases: TGTGCCAGCAGCCCATTCGGACAGAACACAGATACGCAGTATTTT. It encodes CASSPFGQNTDTQYF.

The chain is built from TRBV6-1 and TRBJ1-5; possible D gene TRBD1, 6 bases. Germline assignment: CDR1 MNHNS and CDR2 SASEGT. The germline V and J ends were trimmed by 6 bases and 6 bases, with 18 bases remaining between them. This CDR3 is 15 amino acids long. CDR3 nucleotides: TGTGCCAGCAGCTTCCAGACAGGTACTATTCAGCCCCAGCATTTT. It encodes CASSFQTGTIQPQHF.

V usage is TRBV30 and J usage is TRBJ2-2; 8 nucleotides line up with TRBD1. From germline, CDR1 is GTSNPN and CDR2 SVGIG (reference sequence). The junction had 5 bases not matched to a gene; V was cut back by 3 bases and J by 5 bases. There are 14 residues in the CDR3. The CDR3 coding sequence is TGTGCCTGGAGCGTGGACAGGGCGACCGGGGAGCTGTTTTTT. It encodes CAWSVDRATGELFF.

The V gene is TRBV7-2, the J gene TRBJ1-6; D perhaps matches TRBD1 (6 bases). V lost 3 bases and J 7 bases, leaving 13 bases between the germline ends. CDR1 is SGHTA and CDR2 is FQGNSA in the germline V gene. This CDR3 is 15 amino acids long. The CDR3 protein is CASSFGWGPNSPLHF. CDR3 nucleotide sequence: TGTGCCAGCAGCTTTGGGTGGGGGCCAAATTCACCCCTCCACTTT.

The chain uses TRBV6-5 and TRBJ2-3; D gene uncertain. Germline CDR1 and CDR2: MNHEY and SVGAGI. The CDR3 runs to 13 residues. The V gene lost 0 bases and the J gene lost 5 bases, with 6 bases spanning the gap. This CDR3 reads CASSYSPGDTQYF. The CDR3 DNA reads TGTGCCAGCAGTTACTCGCCCGGAGATACGCAGTATTTT.

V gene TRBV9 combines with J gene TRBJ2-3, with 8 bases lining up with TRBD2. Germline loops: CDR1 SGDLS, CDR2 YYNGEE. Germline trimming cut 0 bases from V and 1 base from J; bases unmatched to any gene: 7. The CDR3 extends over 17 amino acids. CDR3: CASSVETGTRGTDTQYF. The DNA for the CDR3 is TGTGCCAGCAGCGTAGAGACCGGGACTAGGGGCACAGATACGCAGTATTTT.

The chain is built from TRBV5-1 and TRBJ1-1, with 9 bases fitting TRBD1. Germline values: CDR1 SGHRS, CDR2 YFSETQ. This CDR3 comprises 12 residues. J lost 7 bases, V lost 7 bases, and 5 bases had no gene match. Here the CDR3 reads CASSGQGDEAFF. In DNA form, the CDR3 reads TGCGCCAGCTCGGGACAGGGCGATGAAGCTTTCTTT.

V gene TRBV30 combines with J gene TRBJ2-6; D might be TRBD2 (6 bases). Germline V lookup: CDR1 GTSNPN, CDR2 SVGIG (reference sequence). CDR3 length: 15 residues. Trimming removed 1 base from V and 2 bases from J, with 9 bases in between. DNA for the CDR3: TGTGCCTGGAGTGCCGGAGGGGCTGGGGCCAACGTCCTGACTTTC. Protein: CAWSAGGAGANVLTF.

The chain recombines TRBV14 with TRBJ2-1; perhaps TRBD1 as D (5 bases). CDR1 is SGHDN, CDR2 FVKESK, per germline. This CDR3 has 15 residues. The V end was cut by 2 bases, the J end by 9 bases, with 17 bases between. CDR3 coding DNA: TGTGCCAGCAGCCAATTCCAGGGCTATCGACGTGAGCAGTTCTTC. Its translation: CASSQFQGYRREQFF.

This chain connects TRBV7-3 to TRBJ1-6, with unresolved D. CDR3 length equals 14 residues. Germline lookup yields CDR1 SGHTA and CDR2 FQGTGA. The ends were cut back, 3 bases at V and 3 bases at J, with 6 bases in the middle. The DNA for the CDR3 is TGTGCCAGCAGCTTCGGTCTCTATAATTCACCCCTCCACTTT. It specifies CASSFGLYNSPLHF.

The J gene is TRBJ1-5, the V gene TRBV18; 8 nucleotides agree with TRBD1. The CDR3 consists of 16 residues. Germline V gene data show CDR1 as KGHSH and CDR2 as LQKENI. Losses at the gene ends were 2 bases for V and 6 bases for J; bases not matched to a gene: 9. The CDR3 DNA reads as TGTGCCAGCTCACCAGCGAGGACAGGGACGGGTCAGCCCCAGCATTTT. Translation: CASSPARTGTGQPQHF.

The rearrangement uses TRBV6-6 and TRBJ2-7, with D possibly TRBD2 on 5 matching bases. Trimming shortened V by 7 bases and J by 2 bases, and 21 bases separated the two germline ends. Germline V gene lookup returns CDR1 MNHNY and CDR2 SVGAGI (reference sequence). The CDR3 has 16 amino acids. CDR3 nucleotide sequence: TGTGCCAGCATCTACGAGGCCAGCGGCTATACCTACGAGCAGTACTTC. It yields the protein CASIYEASGYTYEQYF.

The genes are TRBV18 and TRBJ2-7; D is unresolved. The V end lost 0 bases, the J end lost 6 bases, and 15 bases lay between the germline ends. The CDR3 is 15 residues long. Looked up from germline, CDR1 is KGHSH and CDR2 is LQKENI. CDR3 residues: CASSPPVLAGSEQYF. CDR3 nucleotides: TGTGCCAGCTCACCACCGGTCTTAGCCGGTAGCGAGCAGTACTTC.

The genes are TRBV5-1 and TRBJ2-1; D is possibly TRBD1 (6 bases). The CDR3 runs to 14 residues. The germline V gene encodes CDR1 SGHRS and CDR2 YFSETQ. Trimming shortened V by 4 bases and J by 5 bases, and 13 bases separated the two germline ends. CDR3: CASSEPGHNNEQFF. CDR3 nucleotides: TGCGCCAGCAGCGAGCCGGGACACAACAATGAGCAGTTCTTC.